This TCR beta chain came from a study of sequential checkpoint blockade in melanoma. Treatment: randomized to nivolumab then ipilimumab (arm A) or the reverse (arm B). Using immunoSEQ multiplex PCR, the repertoire was profiled, and TCRdb retains in-frame clones only, with some absent. Among about 9,100 clones listed, approximately 72% were seen once. The CDR3 length is 15 residues. Trimming took 2 bases from V and 0 from J, leaving 10 bases between them. Per the germline V gene, CDR1 is SGHVS and CDR2 is FNYEAQ. This sequence originates from a human donor with melanoma. The rearrangement joins TRBV7-6 to TRBJ2-5; D gene ambiguous. The specimen comprised CD8+ T cells sorted from blood (inferred from file names), sampled from a patient given nivolumab and ipilimumab in sequence. The CDR3 reads CASSLLAPYQETQYF. As DNA, the CDR3 is TGTGCCAGCAGCTTATTGGCCCCGTACCAAGAGACCCAGTACTTC.